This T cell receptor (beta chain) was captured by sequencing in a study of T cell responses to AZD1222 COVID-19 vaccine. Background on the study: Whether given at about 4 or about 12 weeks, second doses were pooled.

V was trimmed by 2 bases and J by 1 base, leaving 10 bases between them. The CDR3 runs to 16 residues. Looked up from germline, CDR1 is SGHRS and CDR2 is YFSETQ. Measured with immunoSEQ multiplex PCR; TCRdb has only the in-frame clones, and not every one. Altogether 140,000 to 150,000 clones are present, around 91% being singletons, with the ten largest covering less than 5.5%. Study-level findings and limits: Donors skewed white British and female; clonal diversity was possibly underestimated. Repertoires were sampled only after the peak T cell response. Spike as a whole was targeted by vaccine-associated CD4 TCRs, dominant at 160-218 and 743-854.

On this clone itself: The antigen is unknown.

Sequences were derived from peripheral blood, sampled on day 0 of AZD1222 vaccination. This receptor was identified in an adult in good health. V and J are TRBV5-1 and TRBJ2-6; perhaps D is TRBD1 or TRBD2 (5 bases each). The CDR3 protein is CASSFGTSSGANVLTF. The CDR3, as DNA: TGCGCCAGCAGCTTCGGGACGAGTTCTGGGGCCAACGTCCTGACTTTC.